This T cell receptor (beta chain) was captured in a study of cytomegalovirus exposure and HLA in healthy donors. General study results and limits: Common viral pathogens were later found to be apparently linked to several of the most significant clusters. Later analysis showed TCR association rates varying by HLA locus, highest for DRB1 and lowest for HLA-C.

Germline assignment: CDR1 SGHRS and CDR2 YFSETQ. The length of the CDR3 is 17 residues. Trimming removed 0 bases at V and 0 bases at J, with 13 bases between. As for this clone: The target antigen is unknown.

Amplification used 60 Vbeta primers and 13 Jbeta primers. The table came from immunoSEQ multiplex PCR; TCRdb's copy has only in-frame clones and leaves some out. The profile shows roughly 93,000 clones, around 80% of them singletons. The clonotype was recovered from a young man in good health and CMV-seronegative. Material for sequencing was PBMCs. This chain links TRBV5-1 with TRBJ2-4; possible D gene TRBD1, 5 bases. The CDR3 spells CASSLGGGETAKNIQYF. For the CDR3, the DNA is TGCGCCAGCAGCTTGGGGGGCGGCGAGACAGCCAAAAACATTCAGTACTTC.